This T cell receptor (beta chain) was found in a study of cytomegalovirus exposure and HLA in healthy donors. In the study overall: Some 85 million unique TCRs, all from HLA-typed donors, were included in an early release of the data.

Study results and caveats: The study reported that TCR beta sequences accurately predicted HLA-A and HLA-B alleles in most subjects. Listed as cytomegalovirus-associated were approximately 160 TCR beta chains.

Primers for the PCR totalled 60 Vbeta and 13 Jbeta. The assay was immunoSEQ multiplex PCR, and TCRdb's table has in-frame clones only and misses some. This table has about 200,000 clones, 80% to 85% appearing once. Turning to this clone: What it binds is not known. Its ends do not fully match the called genes, so a read error is possible.

Source material: PBMCs. The TCR comes from a woman between 18 and 29 years old in good health and CMV-seronegative.

For the CDR3, the DNA is TGTTCCAGCAGCTTATATCTACAGGCGGTAGAGGAGCAGTTCTTC. Translating gives CSSSLYLQAVEEQFF. V and J are TRBV7-9 and TRBJ2-1, with a weak D call TRBD1 (5 bases). Germline V gene data show CDR1 as SEHNR and CDR2 as FQNEAQ (reference sequence). CDR3 length equals 15 residues.